The sequence of this T cell receptor beta chain was determined in a study of T cell responses to AZD1222 COVID-19 vaccine. Overall study: Pooling of second doses given at about 4 or about 12 weeks was done.

Some clones are missing from TCRdb's copy, which holds only in-frame ones; the method was immunoSEQ multiplex PCR. The sample records roughly 93,000 clones, 89% being singletons. Regarding this clone: Its cognate antigen is unknown.

This CDR3 region has 16 residues. CDR1 and CDR2 from the germline V gene are KGHDR and SFDVKD. V was cut by 5 bases and J by 6 bases, with 18 bases left in between. Findings and limits, study-wide: Spike-specific TCR breadth and depth grew following two AZD1222 doses.

This clonotype was sampled from an adult in good health. Here the sequenced sample was peripheral blood, taken on day 0 of AZD1222 vaccination. The J gene is TRBJ2-2, the V gene TRBV24-1; D assignment may be TRBD1 or TRBD2 (5 bases each). CDR3 sequence: CATSGPQSGGPGELFF. CDR3 nucleotide sequence: TGTGCCACCAGTGGACCGCAGAGTGGGGGTCCCGGGGAGCTGTTTTTT.